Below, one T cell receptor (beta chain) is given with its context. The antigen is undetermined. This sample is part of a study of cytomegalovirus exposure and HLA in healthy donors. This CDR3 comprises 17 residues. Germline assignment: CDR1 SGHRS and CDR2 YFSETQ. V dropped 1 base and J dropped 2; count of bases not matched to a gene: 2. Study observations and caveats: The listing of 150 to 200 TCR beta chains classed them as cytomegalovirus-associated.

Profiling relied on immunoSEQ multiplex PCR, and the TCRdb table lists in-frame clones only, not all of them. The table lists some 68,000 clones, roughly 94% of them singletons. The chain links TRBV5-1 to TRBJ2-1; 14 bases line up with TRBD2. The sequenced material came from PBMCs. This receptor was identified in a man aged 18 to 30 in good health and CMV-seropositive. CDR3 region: CASSLPGLAGAYNEQFF. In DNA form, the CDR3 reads TGCGCCAGCAGCTTGCCGGGACTAGCGGGAGCCTACAATGAGCAGTTCTTC.